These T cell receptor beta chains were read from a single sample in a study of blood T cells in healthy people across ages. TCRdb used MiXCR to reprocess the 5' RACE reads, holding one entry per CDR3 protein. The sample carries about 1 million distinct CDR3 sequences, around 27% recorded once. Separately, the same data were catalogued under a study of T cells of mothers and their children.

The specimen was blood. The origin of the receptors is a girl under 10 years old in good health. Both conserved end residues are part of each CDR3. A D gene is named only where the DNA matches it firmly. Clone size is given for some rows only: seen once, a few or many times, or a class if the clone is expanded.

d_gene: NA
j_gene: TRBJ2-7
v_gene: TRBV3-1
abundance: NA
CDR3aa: CASSQDSQGPYEQYF
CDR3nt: TGTGCCAGCAGCCAAGATAGCCAGGGACCCTACGAGCAGTACTTC

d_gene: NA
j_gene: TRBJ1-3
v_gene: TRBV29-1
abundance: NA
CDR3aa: CSVEERGNTIYF
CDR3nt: TGCAGCGTTGAAGAGCGGGGAAACACCATATATTTT

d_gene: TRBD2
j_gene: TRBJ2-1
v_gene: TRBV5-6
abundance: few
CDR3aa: CASSARDYPYNEQFF
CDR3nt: TGTGCCAGCAGCGCCCGGGACTACCCTTACAATGAGCAGTTCTTC

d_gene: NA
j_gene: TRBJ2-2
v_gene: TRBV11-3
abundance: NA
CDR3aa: CASKPQTGDTGELFF
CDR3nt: TGTGCCAGTAAACCTCAGACGGGGGACACCGGGGAGCTGTTTTTT

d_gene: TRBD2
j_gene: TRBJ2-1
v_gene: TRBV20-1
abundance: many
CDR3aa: CSASLTGGSHNEQFF
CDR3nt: TGCAGTGCTAGTCTCACGGGCGGGAGCCACAATGAGCAGTTCTTC

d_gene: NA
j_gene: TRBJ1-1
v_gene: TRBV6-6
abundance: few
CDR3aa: CASSALTGFRTEAFF
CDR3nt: TGTGCCAGCAGTGCCCTAACAGGTTTCCGCACTGAAGCTTTCTTT

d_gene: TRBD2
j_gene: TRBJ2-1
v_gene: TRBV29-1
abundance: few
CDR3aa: CSVDKPGLAPYNEQFF
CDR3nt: TGCAGCGTTGATAAACCGGGACTAGCGCCCTACAATGAGCAGTTCTTC

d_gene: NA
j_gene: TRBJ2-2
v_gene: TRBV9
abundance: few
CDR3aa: CASSGVETGELFF
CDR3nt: TGTGCCAGCTCCGGGGTCGAGACCGGGGAGCTGTTTTTT

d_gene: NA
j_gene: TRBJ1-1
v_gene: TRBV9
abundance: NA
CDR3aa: CASSVASGERTEAFF
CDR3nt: TGTGCCAGCAGCGTAGCTTCCGGGGAGAGGACTGAAGCTTTCTTT

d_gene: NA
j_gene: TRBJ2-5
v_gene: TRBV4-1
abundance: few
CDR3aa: CASSREGQLQETQYF
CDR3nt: TGCGCCAGCAGCCGGGAGGGACAGCTCCAAGAGACCCAGTACTTC

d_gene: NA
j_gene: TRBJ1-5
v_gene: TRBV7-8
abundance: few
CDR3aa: CASSPRQVMYSNQPQHF
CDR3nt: TGTGCCAGCAGCCCACGACAGGTCATGTATAGCAATCAGCCCCAGCATTTT

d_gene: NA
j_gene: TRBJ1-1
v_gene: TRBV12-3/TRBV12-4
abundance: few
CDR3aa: CASSFGGSPAAVNTEAFF
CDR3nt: TGTGCCAGCAGTTTTGGGGGCTCGCCGGCAGCGGTGAACACTGAAGCTTTCTTT

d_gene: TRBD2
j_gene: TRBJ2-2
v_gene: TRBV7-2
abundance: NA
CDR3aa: CASSMFGGGNTGELFF
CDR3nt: TGTGCCAGCAGTATGTTTGGCGGGGGAAACACCGGGGAGCTGTTTTTT

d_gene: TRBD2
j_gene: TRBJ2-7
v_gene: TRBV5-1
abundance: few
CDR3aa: CASSSLTSGSVEQYF
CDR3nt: TGCGCCAGCAGCTCGTTGACTAGCGGGAGCGTAGAGCAGTACTTC

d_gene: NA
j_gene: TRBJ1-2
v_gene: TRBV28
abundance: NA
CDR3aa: CASSVTFGVPRGGYTF
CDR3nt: TGTGCCAGCAGCGTTACGTTTGGCGTCCCGAGGGGAGGCTACACCTTC

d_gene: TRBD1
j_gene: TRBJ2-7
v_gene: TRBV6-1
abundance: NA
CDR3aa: CASRLDFPDRALF
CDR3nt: TGTGCCAGCAGATTAGACTTCCCGGACAGGGCCCTCTTC

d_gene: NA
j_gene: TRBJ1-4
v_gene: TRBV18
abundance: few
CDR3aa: CASSPPEGEKLFF
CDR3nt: TGTGCCAGCTCACCACCGGAGGGGGAAAAACTGTTTTTT

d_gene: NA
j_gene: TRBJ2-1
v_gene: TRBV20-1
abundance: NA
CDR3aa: CSAALWDWSSYNEQFF
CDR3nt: TGCAGTGCCGCCCTATGGGACTGGAGCTCCTACAATGAGCAGTTCTTC

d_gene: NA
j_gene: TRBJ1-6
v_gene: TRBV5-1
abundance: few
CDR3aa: CASSPFVDDNSPLHF
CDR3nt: TGCGCCAGCAGCCCTTTTGTTGATGATAATTCACCCCTCCACTTT

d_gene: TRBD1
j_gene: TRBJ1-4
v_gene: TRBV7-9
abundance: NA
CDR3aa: CASSSRDREFEKLFF
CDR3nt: TGTGCCAGCAGCTCCCGGGACAGGGAGTTTGAAAAACTGTTTTTT

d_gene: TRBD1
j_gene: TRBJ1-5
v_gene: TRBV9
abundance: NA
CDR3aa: CASSVDGTVDQPQHF
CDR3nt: TGTGCCAGCAGCGTAGACGGGACAGTAGATCAGCCCCAGCATTTT

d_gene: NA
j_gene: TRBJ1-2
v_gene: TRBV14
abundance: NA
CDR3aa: CASSSVDPKTGFYGYTF
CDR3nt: TGTGCCAGCAGTTCAGTCGACCCCAAAACAGGATTCTATGGCTACACCTTC